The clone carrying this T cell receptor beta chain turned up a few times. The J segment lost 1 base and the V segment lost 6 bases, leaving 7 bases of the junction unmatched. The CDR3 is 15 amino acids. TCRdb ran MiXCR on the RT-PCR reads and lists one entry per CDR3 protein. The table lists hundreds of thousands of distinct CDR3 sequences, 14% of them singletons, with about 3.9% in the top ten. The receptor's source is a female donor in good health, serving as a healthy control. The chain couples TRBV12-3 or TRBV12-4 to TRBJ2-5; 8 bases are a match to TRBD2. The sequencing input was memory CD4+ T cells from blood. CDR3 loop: CASRNSGTPQETQYF. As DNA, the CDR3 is TGTGCCAGCAGAAATAGCGGGACACCCCAAGAGACCCAGTACTTC.